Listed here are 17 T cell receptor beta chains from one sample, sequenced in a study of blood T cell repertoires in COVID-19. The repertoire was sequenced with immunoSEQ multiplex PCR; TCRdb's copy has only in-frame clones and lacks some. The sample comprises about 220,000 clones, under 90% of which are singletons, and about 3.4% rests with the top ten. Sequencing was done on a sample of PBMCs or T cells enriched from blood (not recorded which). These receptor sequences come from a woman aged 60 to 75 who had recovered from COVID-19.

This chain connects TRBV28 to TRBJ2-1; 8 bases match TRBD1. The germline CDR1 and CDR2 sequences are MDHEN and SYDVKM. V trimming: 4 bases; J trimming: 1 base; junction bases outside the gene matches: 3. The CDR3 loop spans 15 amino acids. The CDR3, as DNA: TGTGCCAGCAGTTACCGACAGGGGTCCTACAATGAGCAGTTCTTC. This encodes CASSYRQGSYNEQFF.

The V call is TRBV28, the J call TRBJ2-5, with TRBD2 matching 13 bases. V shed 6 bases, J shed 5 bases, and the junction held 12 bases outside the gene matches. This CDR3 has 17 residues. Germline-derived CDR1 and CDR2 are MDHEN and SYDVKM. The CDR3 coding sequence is TGTGCCAGCAGCTCGGGGACTAGCGGGATTATCCGGGAGACCCAGTACTTC. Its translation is CASSSGTSGIIRETQYF.

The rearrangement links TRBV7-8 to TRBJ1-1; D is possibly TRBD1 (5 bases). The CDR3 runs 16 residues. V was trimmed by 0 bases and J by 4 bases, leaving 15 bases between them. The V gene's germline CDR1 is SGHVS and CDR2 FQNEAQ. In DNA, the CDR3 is TGTGCCAGCAGCTTAGCGCTTGGGGGGGGAGGCACTGAAGCTTTCTTT. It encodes CASSLALGGGGTEAFF. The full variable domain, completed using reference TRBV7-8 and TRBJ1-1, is GAGVSQSPRYKVAKRGQDVALRCDPISGHVSLFWYQQALGQGPEFLTYFQNEAQLDKSGLPSDRFFAERPEGSVSTLKIQRTQQEDSAVYLCASSLALGGGGTEAFFGQGTRLTVV.

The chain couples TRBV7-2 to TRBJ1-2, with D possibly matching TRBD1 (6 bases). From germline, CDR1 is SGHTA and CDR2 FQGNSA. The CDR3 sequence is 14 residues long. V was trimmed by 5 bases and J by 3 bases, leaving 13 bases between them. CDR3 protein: CASSKAGTHYGYTF. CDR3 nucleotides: TGTGCCAGCAGCAAGGCCGGGACACACTATGGCTACACCTTC.

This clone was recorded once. As DNA, the CDR3 is TGTGCCAGCAGCTTAAGCGGGACGTACAATGAGCAGTTCTTC. Translating gives CASSLSGTYNEQFF. This chain connects TRBV7-9 to TRBJ2-1; 7 positions match TRBD2. Germline V gives CDR1 SEHNR, CDR2 FQNEAQ (reference sequence). V lost 2 bases to trimming and J lost 4 bases; unmatched junction nucleotides: 2. The CDR3 sequence is 14 residues long. Full variable domain (remainder filled in from reference TRBV7-9 and TRBJ2-1): DTGVSQNPRHKITKRGQNVTFRCDPISEHNRLYWYRQTLGQGPEFLTYFQNEAQLEKSRLLSDRFSAERPKGSFSTLEIQRTEQGDSAMYLCASSLSGTYNEQFFGPGTRLTVL.

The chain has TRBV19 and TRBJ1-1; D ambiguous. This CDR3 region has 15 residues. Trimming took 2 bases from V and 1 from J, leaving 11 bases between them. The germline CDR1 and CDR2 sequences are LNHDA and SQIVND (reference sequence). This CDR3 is CASSISLSRNTEAFF. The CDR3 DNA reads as TGTGCCAGTAGTATAAGCTTGAGTCGGAACACTGAAGCTTTCTTT.

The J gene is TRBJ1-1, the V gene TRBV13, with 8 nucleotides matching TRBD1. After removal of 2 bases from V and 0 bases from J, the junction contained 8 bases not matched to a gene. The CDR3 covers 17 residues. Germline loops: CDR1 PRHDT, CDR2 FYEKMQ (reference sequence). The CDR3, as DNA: TGTGCCAGCAGCTTACAGGCAGGGGGCCGCCTGAACACTGAAGCTTTCTTT. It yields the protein CASSLQAGGRLNTEAFF.

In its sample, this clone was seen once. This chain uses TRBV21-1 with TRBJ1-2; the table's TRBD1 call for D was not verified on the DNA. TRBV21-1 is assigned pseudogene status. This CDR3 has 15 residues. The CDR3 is CASSKLPQGAGGYTF. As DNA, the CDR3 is TGTGCCAGCAGCAAGTTGCCACAGGGGGCAGGTGGCTACACCTTC.

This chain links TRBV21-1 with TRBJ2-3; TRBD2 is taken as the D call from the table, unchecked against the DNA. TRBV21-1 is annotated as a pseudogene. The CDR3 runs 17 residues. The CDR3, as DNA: TGTGCCAGCAGCAAAAGTGGCGAGGGCAGTAGCACAGATACGCAGTATTTT. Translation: CASSKSGEGSSTDTQYF.

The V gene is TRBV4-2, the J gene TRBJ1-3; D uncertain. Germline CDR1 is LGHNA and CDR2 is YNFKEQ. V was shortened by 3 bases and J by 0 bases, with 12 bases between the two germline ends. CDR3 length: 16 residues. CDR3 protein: CASSQTQANSGNTIYF. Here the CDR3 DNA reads TGTGCCAGCAGCCAGACCCAGGCTAACTCTGGAAACACCATATATTTT.

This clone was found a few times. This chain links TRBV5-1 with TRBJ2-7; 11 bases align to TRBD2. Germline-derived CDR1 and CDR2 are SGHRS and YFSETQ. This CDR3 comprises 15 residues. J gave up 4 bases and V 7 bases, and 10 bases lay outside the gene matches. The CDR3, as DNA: TGCGCCAGCGGAACCGGGACTAGCGGACCTTACGAGCAGTACTTC. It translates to CASGTGTSGPYEQYF.

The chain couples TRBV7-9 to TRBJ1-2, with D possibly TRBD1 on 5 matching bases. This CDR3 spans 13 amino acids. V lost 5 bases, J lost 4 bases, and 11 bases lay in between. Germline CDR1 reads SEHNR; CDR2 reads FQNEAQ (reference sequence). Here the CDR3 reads CASSGGVTYGYTF. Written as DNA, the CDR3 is TGTGCCAGCAGCGGAGGGGTGACCTATGGCTACACCTTC.

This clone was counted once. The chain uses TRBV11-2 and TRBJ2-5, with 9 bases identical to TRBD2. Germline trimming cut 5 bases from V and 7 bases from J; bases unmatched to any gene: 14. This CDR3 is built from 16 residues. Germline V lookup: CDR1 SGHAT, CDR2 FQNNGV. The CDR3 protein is CASSGYGLAIKGTQYF. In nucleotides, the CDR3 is TGTGCCAGCAGCGGGTACGGACTAGCGATAAAGGGGACCCAGTACTTC.

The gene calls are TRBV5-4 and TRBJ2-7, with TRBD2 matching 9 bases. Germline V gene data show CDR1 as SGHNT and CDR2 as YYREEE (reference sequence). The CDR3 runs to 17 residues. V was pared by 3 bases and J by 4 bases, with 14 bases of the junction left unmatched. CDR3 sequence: CASSYQSGGRALYEQYF. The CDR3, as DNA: TGTGCCAGCAGCTACCAATCTGGCGGGAGGGCCCTGTACGAGCAGTACTTC.

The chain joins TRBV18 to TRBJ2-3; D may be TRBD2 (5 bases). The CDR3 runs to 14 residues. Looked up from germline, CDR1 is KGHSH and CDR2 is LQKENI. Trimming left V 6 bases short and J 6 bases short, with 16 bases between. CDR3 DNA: TGTGCCAGCTCCTACGGGAACAGTGATGATACGCAGTATTTT. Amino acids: CASSYGNSDDTQYF. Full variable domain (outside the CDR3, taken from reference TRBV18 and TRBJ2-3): NAGVMQNPRHLVRRRGQEARLRCSPMKGHSHVYWYRQLPEEGLKFMVYLQKENIIDESGMPKERFSAEFPKEGPSILRIQQVVRGDSAAYFCASSYGNSDDTQYFGPGTRLTVL.

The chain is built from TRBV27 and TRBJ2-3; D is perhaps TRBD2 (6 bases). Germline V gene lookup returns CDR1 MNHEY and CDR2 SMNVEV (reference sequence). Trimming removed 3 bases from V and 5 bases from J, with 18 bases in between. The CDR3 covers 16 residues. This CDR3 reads CASSFLRWEAEDTQYF. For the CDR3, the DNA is TGTGCCAGCAGTTTTCTACGGTGGGAGGCCGAAGATACGCAGTATTTT.

CDR3 coding DNA: TGTGCCAGCAGCTTATCGGGGGAAGGGTCTGGAAACACCATATATTTT. Amino acids: CASSLSGEGSGNTIYF. This chain links TRBV13 with TRBJ1-3; tentatively, D is TRBD1 (5 bases). CDR3 length: 16 amino acids. With 2 bases removed from V and 1 base from J, the gap between germline ends came to 12 bases. The germline CDR1 and CDR2 sequences are PRHDT and FYEKMQ (reference sequence).